The rows below give T cell receptor beta chains drawn from one sample of a study of T cell responses to AZD1222 COVID-19 vaccine. Generated by immunoSEQ multiplex PCR, the TCRdb table keeps only in-frame clones and is missing some. Of roughly 120,000 clones listed, around 90% are singletons. The sequenced sample was peripheral blood, obtained 28 days after the second dose of the MenACWY control vaccine. The receptors originated from an adult who received the MenACWY meningococcal vaccine as a control. Both conserved end residues are part of each CDR3. The order of the fields is D gene, V gene, J gene, clone size, CDR3 protein, CDR3 DNA. D genes are given only for firm matches. Clone size is shown for a subset of rows, as once, few, many or a class of expanded clone.

D gene: TRBD1; V gene: TRBV7-9; J gene: TRBJ1-1; clone size: -; CDR3 protein: CASSVDRGGTEAFF; CDR3 DNA: TGTGCCAGCAGCGTAGACAGGGGGGGCACTGAAGCTTTCTTT
D gene: -; V gene: TRBV2; J gene: TRBJ2-5; clone size: -; CDR3 protein: CASRKTYLAQETQYF; CDR3 DNA: TGTGCCAGCAGAAAAACGTATCTAGCTCAAGAGACCCAGTACTTC
D gene: -; V gene: TRBV7-2; J gene: TRBJ2-5; clone size: -; CDR3 protein: CASSLGPGKETQYF; CDR3 DNA: TGTGCCAGCAGCTTAGGACCAGGGAAAGAGACCCAGTACTTC
D gene: -; V gene: TRBV28; J gene: TRBJ1-2; clone size: -; CDR3 protein: CASSLSGTTSNYGYTF; CDR3 DNA: TGTGCCAGCAGTTTATCCGGCACTACATCTAACTATGGCTACACCTTC
D gene: -; V gene: TRBV7-9; J gene: TRBJ1-2; clone size: -; CDR3 protein: CASSQRTVGLYGYTF; CDR3 DNA: TGTGCCAGCAGCCAACGGACAGTGGGGCTCTATGGCTACACCTTC
D gene: -; V gene: TRBV19; J gene: TRBJ1-2; clone size: -; CDR3 protein: CASRVVGNYGYTF; CDR3 DNA: TGTGCCAGTAGGGTTGTCGGCAACTATGGCTACACCTTC
D gene: TRBD1; V gene: TRBV19; J gene: TRBJ1-1; clone size: -; CDR3 protein: CASSKGANTEAFF; CDR3 DNA: TGTGCCAGTAGTAAGGGGGCCAACACTGAAGCTTTCTTT
D gene: -; V gene: TRBV6-2/TRBV6-3; J gene: TRBJ1-5; clone size: -; CDR3 protein: CASSYSLMTSQPQHF; CDR3 DNA: TGTGCCAGCAGTTACTCGTTAATGACATCTCAGCCCCAGCATTTT
D gene: -; V gene: TRBV10-2; J gene: TRBJ2-3; clone size: -; CDR3 protein: CASSPRDTQYF; CDR3 DNA: TGCGCCAGCAGTCCAAGGGATACGCAGTATTTT
D gene: TRBD2; V gene: TRBV7-6; J gene: TRBJ2-5; clone size: -; CDR3 protein: CASSPRTSSWEGGQETQYF; CDR3 DNA: TGTGCCAGCAGCCCCCGGACTAGTAGTTGGGAAGGAGGGCAAGAGACCCAGTACTTC
D gene: -; V gene: TRBV12-3/TRBV12-4; J gene: TRBJ2-1; clone size: -; CDR3 protein: CASWQADYNEQFF; CDR3 DNA: TGTGCCAGCTGGCAGGCGGATTACAATGAGCAGTTCTTC
D gene: TRBD2; V gene: TRBV10-3; J gene: TRBJ2-3; clone size: -; CDR3 protein: CATGGAADTQYF; CDR3 DNA: TGTGCCACCGGGGGGGCCGCAGATACGCAGTATTTT
D gene: TRBD1; V gene: TRBV5-5; J gene: TRBJ1-5; clone size: -; CDR3 protein: CASSWDRVPNQPQHF; CDR3 DNA: TGTGCCAGCAGCTGGGACAGGGTCCCAAATCAGCCCCAGCATTTT
D gene: -; V gene: TRBV27; J gene: TRBJ1-4; clone size: -; CDR3 protein: CASTSGRANEKLFF; CDR3 DNA: TGTGCCAGCACCTCCGGACGGGCTAATGAAAAACTGTTTTTT
D gene: -; V gene: TRBV6-5; J gene: TRBJ1-1; clone size: -; CDR3 protein: CASNLTPTNTEAFF; CDR3 DNA: TGTGCCAGCAACCTTACACCCACGAACACTGAAGCTTTCTTT
D gene: -; V gene: TRBV10-1; J gene: TRBJ1-3; clone size: few; CDR3 protein: CASSDLAISGNTIYF; CDR3 DNA: TGCGCCAGCAGTGATTTGGCAATCTCTGGAAACACCATATATTTT
D gene: TRBD1; V gene: TRBV9; J gene: TRBJ1-4; clone size: -; CDR3 protein: CASSVTGQGNEKLFF; CDR3 DNA: TGTGCCAGCAGCGTAACGGGACAGGGAAATGAAAAACTGTTTTTT